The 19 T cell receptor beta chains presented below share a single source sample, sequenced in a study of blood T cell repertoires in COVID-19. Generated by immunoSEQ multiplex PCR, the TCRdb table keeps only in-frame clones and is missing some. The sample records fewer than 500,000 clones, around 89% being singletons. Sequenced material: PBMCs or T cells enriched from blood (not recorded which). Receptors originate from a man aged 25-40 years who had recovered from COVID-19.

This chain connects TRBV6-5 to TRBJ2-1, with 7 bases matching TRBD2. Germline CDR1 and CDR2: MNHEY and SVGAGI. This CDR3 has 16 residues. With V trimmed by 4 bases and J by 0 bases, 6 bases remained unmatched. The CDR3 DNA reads TGTGCCAGCAGTTTCATAAGCGGGGTCTCCTACAATGAGCAGTTCTTC. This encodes CASSFISGVSYNEQFF.

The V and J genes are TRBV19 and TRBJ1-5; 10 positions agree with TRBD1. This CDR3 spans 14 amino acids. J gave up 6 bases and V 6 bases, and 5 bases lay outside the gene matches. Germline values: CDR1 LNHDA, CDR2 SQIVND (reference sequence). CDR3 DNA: TGTGCCAGTAGCAGGGACAGGGGAAGTCAGCCCCAGCATTTT. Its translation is CASSRDRGSQPQHF.

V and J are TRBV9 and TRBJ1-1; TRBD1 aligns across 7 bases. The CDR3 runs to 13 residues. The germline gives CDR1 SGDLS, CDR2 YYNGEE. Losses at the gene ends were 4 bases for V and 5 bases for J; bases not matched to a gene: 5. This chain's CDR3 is CASSLTGKTEAFF. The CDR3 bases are TGTGCCAGCAGCCTGACAGGGAAGACTGAAGCTTTCTTT. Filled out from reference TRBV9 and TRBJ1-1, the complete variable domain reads DSGVTQTPKHLITATGQRVTLRCSPRSGDLSVYWYQQSLDQGLQFLIQYYNGEERAKGNILERFSAQQFPDLHSELNLSSLELGDSALYFCASSLTGKTEAFFGQGTRLTVV.

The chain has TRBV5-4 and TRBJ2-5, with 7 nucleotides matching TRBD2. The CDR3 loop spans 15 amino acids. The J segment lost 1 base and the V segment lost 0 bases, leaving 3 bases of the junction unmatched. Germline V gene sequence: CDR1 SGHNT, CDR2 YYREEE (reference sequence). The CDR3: CASSLERDSQETQYF. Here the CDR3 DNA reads TGTGCCAGCAGCTTGGAGCGGGACTCCCAAGAGACCCAGTACTTC.

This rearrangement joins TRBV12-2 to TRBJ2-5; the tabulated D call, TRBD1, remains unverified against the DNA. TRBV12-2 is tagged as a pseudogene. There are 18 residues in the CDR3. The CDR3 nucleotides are TGTGCAAGTCGCTTAGCGCGGACGAACCCCGACAGGGAGGAGACCCAGTACTTC. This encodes CASRLARTNPDREETQYF.

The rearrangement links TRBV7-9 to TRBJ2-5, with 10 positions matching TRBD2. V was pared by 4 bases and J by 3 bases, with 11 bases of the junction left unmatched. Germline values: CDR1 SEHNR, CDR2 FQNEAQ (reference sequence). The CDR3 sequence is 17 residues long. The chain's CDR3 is CASSSGASGRAEETQYF. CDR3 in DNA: TGTGCCAGCAGCTCGGGGGCTAGCGGGAGAGCGGAAGAGACCCAGTACTTC.

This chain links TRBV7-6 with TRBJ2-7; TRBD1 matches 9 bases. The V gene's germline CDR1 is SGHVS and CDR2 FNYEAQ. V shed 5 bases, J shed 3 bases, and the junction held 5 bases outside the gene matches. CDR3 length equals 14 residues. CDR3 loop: CASSPDRGHYEQYF. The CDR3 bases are TGTGCCAGCAGCCCGGACAGGGGACACTACGAGCAGTACTTC.

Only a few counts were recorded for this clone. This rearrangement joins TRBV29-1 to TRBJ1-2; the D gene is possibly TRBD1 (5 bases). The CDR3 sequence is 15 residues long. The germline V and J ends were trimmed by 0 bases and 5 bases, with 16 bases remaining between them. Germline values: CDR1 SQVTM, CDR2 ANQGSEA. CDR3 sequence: CSVEDPPAGRYGYTF. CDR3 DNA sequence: TGCAGCGTTGAAGATCCCCCTGCAGGGAGGTATGGCTACACCTTC.

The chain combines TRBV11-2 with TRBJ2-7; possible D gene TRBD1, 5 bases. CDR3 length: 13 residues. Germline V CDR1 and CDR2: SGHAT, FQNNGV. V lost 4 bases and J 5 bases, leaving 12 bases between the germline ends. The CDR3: CASSSTAYHEQYF. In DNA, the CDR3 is TGTGCCAGCAGCTCGACAGCGTACCACGAGCAGTACTTC.

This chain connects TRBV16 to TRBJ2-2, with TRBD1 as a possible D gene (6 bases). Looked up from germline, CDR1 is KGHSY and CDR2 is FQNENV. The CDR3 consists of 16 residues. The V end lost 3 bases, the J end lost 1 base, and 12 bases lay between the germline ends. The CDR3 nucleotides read TGTGCCAGCAGCCAGCCGGGACACCTGAACACCGGGGAGCTGTTTTTT. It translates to CASSQPGHLNTGELFF.

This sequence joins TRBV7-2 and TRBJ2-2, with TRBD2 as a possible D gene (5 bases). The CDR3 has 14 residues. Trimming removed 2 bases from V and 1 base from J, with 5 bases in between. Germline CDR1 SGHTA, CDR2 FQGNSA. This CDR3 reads CASSLSGNTGELFF. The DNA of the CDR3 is TGTGCCAGCAGCTTAAGCGGGAACACCGGGGAGCTGTTTTTT.

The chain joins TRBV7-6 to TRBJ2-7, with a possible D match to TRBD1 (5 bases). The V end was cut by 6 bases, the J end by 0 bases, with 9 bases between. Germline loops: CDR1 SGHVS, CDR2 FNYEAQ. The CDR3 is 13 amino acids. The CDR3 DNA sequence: TGTGCCAGCAGAGGCAGGGACTCCTACGAGCAGTACTTC. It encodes CASRGRDSYEQYF.

As DNA, the CDR3 is TGTGCCAGCAGTCTGGGGACAGAGTCCAATGAGCAGTTCTTC. Protein product: CASSLGTESNEQFF. The V gene is TRBV6-4, the J gene TRBJ2-1; 7 bases match TRBD1. V was clipped by 5 bases and J by 6 bases; unmatched bases: 7. Germline CDR1 is MRHNA and CDR2 is SNTAGT. The CDR3 contains 14 residues.

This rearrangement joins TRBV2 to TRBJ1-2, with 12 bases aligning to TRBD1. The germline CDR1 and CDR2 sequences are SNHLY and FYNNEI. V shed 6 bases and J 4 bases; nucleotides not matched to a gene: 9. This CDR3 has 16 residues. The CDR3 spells CASSPGTGGGPYGYTF. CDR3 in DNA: TGTGCCAGCAGCCCCGGGACAGGGGGCGGACCCTATGGCTACACCTTC. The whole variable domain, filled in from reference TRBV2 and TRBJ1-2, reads EPEVTQTPSHQVTQMGQEVILRCVPISNHLYFYWYRQILGQKVEFLVSFYNNEISEKSEIFDDQFSVERPDGSNFTLKIRSTKLEDSAMYFCASSPGTGGGPYGYTFGSGTRLTVV.

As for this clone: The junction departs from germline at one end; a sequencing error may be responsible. The CDR3, as DNA: TGTGCCAGCAGTTTGACGGGGTTCAATGGGCAGTTCTTC. As protein: CASSLTGFNGQFF. The J gene is TRBJ2-1, the V gene TRBV28, with D possibly being TRBD2 (5 bases). This CDR3 is 13 amino acids long. Germline V gene sequence: CDR1 MDHEN, CDR2 SYDVKM.

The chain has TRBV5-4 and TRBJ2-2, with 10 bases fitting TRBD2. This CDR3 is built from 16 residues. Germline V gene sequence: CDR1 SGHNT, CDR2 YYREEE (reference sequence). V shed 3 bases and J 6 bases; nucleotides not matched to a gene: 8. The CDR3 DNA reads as TGTGCCAGCAGCTCGCCCGGGACTAGCGTATCCGGGGAGCTGTTTTTT. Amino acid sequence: CASSSPGTSVSGELFF.

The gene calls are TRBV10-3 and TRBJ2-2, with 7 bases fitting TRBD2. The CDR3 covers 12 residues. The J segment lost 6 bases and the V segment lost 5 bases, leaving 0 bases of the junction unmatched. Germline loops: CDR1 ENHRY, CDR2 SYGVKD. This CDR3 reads CAISRGAGELFF. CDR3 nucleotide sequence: TGTGCCATCAGTCGGGGGGCCGGGGAGCTGTTTTTT.

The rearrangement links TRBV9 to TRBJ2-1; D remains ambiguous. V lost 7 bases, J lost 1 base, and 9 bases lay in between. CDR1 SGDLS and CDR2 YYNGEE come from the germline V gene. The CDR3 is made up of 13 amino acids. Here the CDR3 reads CASEAVSYNEQFF. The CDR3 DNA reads TGTGCCAGCGAGGCTGTGTCCTACAATGAGCAGTTCTTC. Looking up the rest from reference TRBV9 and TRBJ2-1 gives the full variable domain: DSGVTQTPKHLITATGQRVTLRCSPRSGDLSVYWYQQSLDQGLQFLIQYYNGEERAKGNILERFSAQQFPDLHSELNLSSLELGDSALYFCASEAVSYNEQFFGPGTRLTVL.

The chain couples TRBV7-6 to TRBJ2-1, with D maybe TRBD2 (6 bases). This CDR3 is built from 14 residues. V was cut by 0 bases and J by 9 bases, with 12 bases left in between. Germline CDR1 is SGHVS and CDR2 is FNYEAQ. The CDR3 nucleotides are TGTGCCAGCAGCTTAGCCCCTAGCGTAGTTGAGCAGTTCTTC. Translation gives CASSLAPSVVEQFF.